A single sample gave rise to the 8 T cell receptor beta chains below, sequenced in a study of blood T cells in healthy people across ages. Through a sample-barcoded 5' primer and a J-beta primer mix, a second PCR was run for roughly 7 to 11 cycles. TCRdb re-derived calls from the 5' RACE reads in MiXCR, one entry per CDR3 protein. The table lists 1.5 million to 2 million distinct CDR3 sequences, about 49% of them singletons, with 2% to 2.5% in the top ten. Material: blood. The receptor set was obtained from a woman aged 40 to 50 in good health.

The CDR3 spells CATSAQGGAHPQHF. CDR3 coding DNA: TGTGCCACCTCGGCGCAGGGCGGGGCTCATCCCCAGCATTTT. The rearrangement joins TRBV2 to TRBJ1-5; TRBD1 might be the D (5 bases). CDR3 length: 14 residues. Trimming removed 10 bases from V and 10 bases from J, with 23 bases in between. The germline gives CDR1 SNHLY, CDR2 FYNNEI. The whole variable domain, filled in from reference TRBV2 and TRBJ1-5, reads EPEVTQTPSHQVTQMGQEVILRCVPISNHLYFYWYRQILGQKVEFLVSFYNNEISEKSEIFDDQFSVERPDGSNFTLKIRSTKLEDSAMYFCATSAQGGAHPQHFGDGTRLSIL.

The chain combines TRBV20-1 with TRBJ2-7, with D possibly being TRBD1 (6 bases). V dropped 1 base and J dropped 3 bases, with 10 bases sitting between them. The CDR3 is 13 residues long. CDR1 and CDR2 from the germline V gene are DFQATT and SNEGSKA (reference sequence). This chain's CDR3 is CSARGDKIYEQYF. In DNA form, the CDR3 reads TGCAGTGCTAGAGGGGACAAAATCTACGAGCAGTACTTC.

The chain couples TRBV7-2 to TRBJ2-5; 14 bases line up with TRBD2. Trimming removed 6 bases from V and 2 bases from J; junction bases left unmatched: 8. The CDR3 extends over 17 amino acids. Germline CDR1 is SGHTA and CDR2 is FQGNSA. DNA of the CDR3: TGTGCCAGCAGTCCACCGGGACTAGCGGGGGCTCAAGAGACCCAGTACTTC. Translating it yields CASSPPGLAGAQETQYF.

This clonotype was detected a few times. This chain uses TRBV20-1 with TRBJ2-5; a possible D gene is TRBD1 (5 bases). Germline CDR1 DFQATT, CDR2 SNEGSKA (reference sequence). V was trimmed by 4 bases and J by 3 bases, leaving 15 bases between them. This CDR3 has 14 residues. The CDR3 coding sequence is TGCAGTGCTATTTCTATGGGCAGGGAAGAGACCCAGTACTTC. Translating gives CSAISMGREETQYF.

This clonotype was seen a few times. The chain uses TRBV28 and TRBJ2-1, with 7 bases identical to TRBD1. The trim removed 6 bases at V and 3 bases at J, leaving 8 bases unmatched. The CDR3 runs to 15 residues. CDR1 and CDR2 from the germline V gene are MDHEN and SYDVKM. CDR3 bases: TGTGCCAGCAGCTTTCCCAGGACAGGCTACAATGAGCAGTTCTTC. Its translation: CASSFPRTGYNEQFF.

The V gene is TRBV12-3 or TRBV12-4, the J gene TRBJ2-1; 11 bases line up with TRBD2. The ends lost 3 bases at V and 4 bases at J; junction bases unmatched: 11. The CDR3 totals 18 residues. CDR3 bases: TGTGCCAGCAGTTTCGGCGGTAGCGGGGGGGCCCGTTACAATGAGCAGTTCTTC. This encodes CASSFGGSGGARYNEQFF.

The chain employs TRBV25-1 and TRBJ1-2; possible D gene TRBD1, 5 bases. Trimming left V 7 bases short and J 3 bases short, with 21 bases between. Germline loops: CDR1 MGHDK, CDR2 SYGVNS. This CDR3 has 16 amino acids. DNA for the CDR3: TGTGCCAGCAACCCCGGCCCGGGACGGTCAGACTATGGCTACACCTTC. Translating gives CASNPGPGRSDYGYTF.

The table lists this clonotype with a count of one. The chain is built from TRBV27 and TRBJ1-2; no definite D call. Germline CDR1 reads MNHEY; CDR2 reads SMNVEV (reference sequence). CDR3 length: 14 amino acids. Trimming took 4 bases from V and 0 from J, leaving 9 bases between them. The CDR3 reads CASSSVLANYGYTF. The CDR3 DNA reads as TGTGCCAGCAGTTCTGTTCTTGCTAACTATGGCTACACCTTC.